This T cell receptor (beta chain) was captured by sequencing in a study of T cell clones after liver transplantation. Study details: TCRbeta sequencing after a pre-transplant mixed lymphocyte reaction identified graft-donor-reactive clones, later tracked in post-transplant blood.

Assay used: immunoSEQ multiplex PCR; TCRdb lists only in-frame clones, some missing. The sample has some 45,000 clones; more than 70% are singletons. The CDR3 length is 13 residues. V lost 4 bases and J lost 2, with 8 bases in between. Germline CDR1 and CDR2: WNHNN and SYGVQD (reference sequence). This clone showed up just a few times. Thawed unstimulated PBMCs were FACS-sorted by CD3, CD4 and CD8 into two populations. The receptor's source is a human patient who received a liver transplant. Some T cells here may be from the graft donor. Specimen: CD4+ T cells from blood, collected 24 months after liver transplant. The chain links TRBV10-1 to TRBJ1-1; D gene ambiguous. The CDR3 DNA follows: TGCGCCAGCAGTGGTACAGCAAACACTGAAGCTTTCTTT. This translates into CASSGTANTEAFF.